This T cell receptor (beta chain) derives from a study of shared clonotypes between healthy human individuals. The V end lost 2 bases, the J end lost 4 bases, and 12 bases lay between the germline ends. The length of the CDR3 is 15 residues. The germline CDR1 and CDR2 sequences are SGHRS and YFSETQ. The study's findings and limits: Naive CD4 clonotypes were shared across several donors at approximately 5.3%. Sampling included only blood; tissue repertoires likely differ.

With regard to this clone: The antigen is undetermined.

The method was immunoSEQ multiplex PCR; TCRdb's version includes in-frame clones alone and lacks a portion of them. The sample contains some 2,500,000 clones, roughly 92% of which appear only once. The sequenced sample consisted of naive CD4+ T cells from PBMCs. Subset meaning: CD45RA+ positively selected. The TCR was taken from a man aged 18 to 35 in good health. Some clones in this sample may be carry-over from other donors' samples. V is TRBV5-1 and J is TRBJ2-2; D is perhaps TRBD1 (6 bases). This CDR3 reads CASSFGQLGTGELFF. CDR3 DNA: TGCGCCAGCAGCTTCGGACAGTTAGGCACCGGGGAGCTGTTTTTT.